This T cell receptor (beta chain) derives from a study of PD-1 blockade in classical Hodgkin lymphoma. Study conclusions and caveats: Excluded were patients who started nivolumab under 1 year after ASCT, a group that had lower diversity. Relapsed/refractory patients reportedly had lower baseline diversity than newly diagnosed patients.

The patients all showed relapse after autologous stem cell transplantation, while their brentuximab vedotin exposure varied. Patients' outcomes at their best amounted to complete response, partial response or progressive disease. The method was immunoSEQ multiplex PCR; TCRdb's version includes in-frame clones alone and lacks a portion of them. The sample shows about 99,000 clones, 81% of them seen only once. To note about this clone: Its antigen is unidentified.

CDR1 and CDR2 from the germline V gene are MNHEY and SVGAGI. The CDR3 loop spans 14 amino acids. Trimming stripped 6 bases from V and 4 bases from J, with 15 bases between. The rearrangement joins TRBV6-5 to TRBJ2-5, with D possibly being TRBD2 (6 bases). This sample comprised peripheral blood mononuclear cells (PBMCs), obtained before the second cycle of nivolumab. The source of this sequence is a human donor with classical Hodgkin lymphoma. The CDR3 nucleotides read TGTGCCAGCAGCCAGACTAGTTACTCAGAGACCCAGTACTTC. It translates to CASSQTSYSETQYF.